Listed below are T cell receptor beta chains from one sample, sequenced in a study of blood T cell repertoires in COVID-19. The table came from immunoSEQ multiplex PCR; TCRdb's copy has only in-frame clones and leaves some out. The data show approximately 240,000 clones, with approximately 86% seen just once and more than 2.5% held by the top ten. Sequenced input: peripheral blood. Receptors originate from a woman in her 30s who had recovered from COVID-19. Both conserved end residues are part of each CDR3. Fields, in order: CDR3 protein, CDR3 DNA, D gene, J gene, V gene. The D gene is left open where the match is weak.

cdr3_aa: CSAVGSETQYF
cdr3_nt: TGCAGTGCTGTTGGTAGTGAGACCCAGTACTTC
d_call: -
j_call: TRBJ2-5
v_call: TRBV20-1

cdr3_aa: CASSERLTGELFF
cdr3_nt: TGTGCCAGCAGTGAACGACTTACCGGGGAGCTGTTTTTT
d_call: -
j_call: TRBJ2-2
v_call: TRBV2

cdr3_aa: CASGLASGTDNYGYTF
cdr3_nt: TGTGCTAGTGGTTTGGCCTCCGGGACAGATAACTATGGCTACACCTTC
d_call: TRBD1
j_call: TRBJ1-2
v_call: TRBV12-5

cdr3_aa: CASSSNFQTEAFF
cdr3_nt: TGTGCCAGCAGCTCTAATTTCCAAACTGAAGCTTTCTTT
d_call: -
j_call: TRBJ1-1
v_call: TRBV7-9

cdr3_aa: CASPRVGVDDYGYTF
cdr3_nt: TGCGCCAGCCCCCGGGTAGGGGTTGATGACTATGGCTACACCTTC
d_call: -
j_call: TRBJ1-2
v_call: TRBV4-1

cdr3_aa: CSGGDSIYGYTF
cdr3_nt: TGCAGCGGGGGGGACAGTATCTATGGCTACACCTTC
d_call: TRBD1
j_call: TRBJ1-2
v_call: TRBV29-1

cdr3_aa: CASSPDQGTGELFF
cdr3_nt: TGCGCCAGCAGCCCGGACCAGGGCACCGGGGAGCTGTTTTTT
d_call: -
j_call: TRBJ2-2
v_call: TRBV5-1

cdr3_aa: CASSETIRQPQHF
cdr3_nt: TGTGCCAGCAGTGAGACTATCCGTCAGCCCCAGCATTTT
d_call: -
j_call: TRBJ1-5
v_call: TRBV2

cdr3_aa: CASSPLGLQETQYF
cdr3_nt: TGTGCCAGCAGTCCGCTCGGACTACAAGAGACCCAGTACTTC
d_call: -
j_call: TRBJ2-5
v_call: TRBV7-2

cdr3_aa: CASSLRDRDNTGELFF
cdr3_nt: TGTGCCAGCAGCTTGAGGGACAGGGACAACACCGGGGAGCTGTTTTTT
d_call: TRBD1
j_call: TRBJ2-2
v_call: TRBV5-4

cdr3_aa: CASSARLAGGLDTQYF
cdr3_nt: TGCGCCAGCAGCGCCCGCCTAGCGGGGGGATTAGATACGCAGTATTTT
d_call: TRBD2
j_call: TRBJ2-3
v_call: TRBV4-1